The next 6 T cell receptor beta chains were all read from a single sample in a study of OX40 agonist ivuxolimab in advanced cancers. Here immunoSEQ multiplex PCR was the method, and the copy in TCRdb shows in-frame clones only, minus some. The data show roughly 28,000 clones, 79% seen once. The sequences come from CD4+ or CD8+ T cells sorted from blood, collected in a trial of the OX40 agonist ivuxolimab. These TCRs come from an adult with an advanced solid tumor such as melanoma, head and neck, liver or kidney cancer.

This chain joins TRBV28 and TRBJ1-2; maybe TRBD1 (5 bases). CDR1 is MDHEN and CDR2 is SYDVKM in the germline V gene. The CDR3 extends over 12 amino acids. The ends were cut back, 5 bases at V and 6 bases at J, with 10 bases in the middle. CDR3 nucleotides: TGTGCCAGCAGTCTCAGCAGGGATGGCTACACCTTC. As protein: CASSLSRDGYTF.

In DNA form, the CDR3 reads TGTGCCGAACGGGCCTTTAACTATGGCTACACCTTC. Translated, it gives CAERAFNYGYTF. The gene calls are TRBV30 and TRBJ1-2; D not certain. Germline lookup yields CDR1 GTSNPN and CDR2 SVGIG (reference sequence). Trimming took 8 bases from V and 1 from J, leaving 11 bases between them. This CDR3 is built from 12 residues.

The genes are TRBV30 and TRBJ2-5, with 11 nucleotides matching TRBD2. Germline values: CDR1 GTSNPN, CDR2 SVGIG (reference sequence). The length of the CDR3 is 13 residues. Trimming took 8 bases from V and 4 from J; bases not matched to a gene: 6. CDR3 sequence reads: CARAGTSGETQYF. Written as DNA, the CDR3 is TGTGCCAGGGCTGGGACTAGCGGAGAGACCCAGTACTTC.

This sequence joins TRBV5-1 and TRBJ2-7; 9 bases align to TRBD1. The CDR3 loop spans 15 amino acids. V was clipped by 4 bases and J by 3 bases; unmatched bases: 8. The germline V gene encodes CDR1 SGHRS and CDR2 YFSETQ. The CDR3 loop reads CASSAGQGVIYEQYF. The CDR3 nucleotides are TGCGCCAGCAGCGCGGGACAGGGTGTTATCTACGAGCAGTACTTC. The variable domain in full, with the rest retrieved from reference TRBV5-1 and TRBJ2-7, is KAGVTQTPRYLIKTRGQQVTLSCSPISGHRSVSWYQQTPGQGLQFLFEYFSETQRNKGNFPGRFSGRQFSNSRSEMNVSTLELGDSALYLCASSAGQGVIYEQYFGPGTRLTVT.

The CDR3: CATSRRQLPRTDGHNGYTF. CDR3 nucleotides: TGTGCCACCAGCAGACGACAGCTACCGCGGACGGATGGACACAATGGCTACACCTTC. This chain links TRBV15 with TRBJ1-2; possible D gene TRBD1, 5 bases. Between the trimmed V and J ends, which lost 2 bases and 6 bases, there was a span of 28 bases. Germline CDR1 LNHNV, CDR2 YYDKDF (reference sequence). The CDR3 is 19 amino acids.

This clone showed up just a few times. Distinct nucleotide sequences in the sample also encode this CDR3. The chain links TRBV2 to TRBJ1-6, with a possible D match to TRBD1 (5 bases). The germline V gene encodes CDR1 SNHLY and CDR2 FYNNEI. The CDR3 runs to 16 residues. V was cut by 6 bases and J by 0 bases, with 12 bases left in between. CDR3 in DNA: TGTGCCAGCAGCCCCCTACAGGTCTCCTATAATTCACCCCTCCACTTT. Translation: CASSPLQVSYNSPLHF.